The text below deals with one T cell receptor beta chain. The data originate from a study of PD-1 blockade in classical Hodgkin lymphoma. Study details: Nivolumab dosing for patients was 3 mg/kg, administered intravenously every 2 weeks.

Time point given: cycle 4 day 1 (C4D1), after less than 7 weeks of nivolumab. All patients experienced relapse after autologous stem cell transplantation, and brentuximab vedotin exposure was variable. V was trimmed by 7 bases and J by 6 bases, leaving 9 bases between them. Germline lookup yields CDR1 MNHEY and CDR2 SVGAGI. The CDR3 covers 11 residues. Assay: immunoSEQ multiplex PCR; the TCRdb copy retains only in-frame clones and omits some. The table shows just under 45,000 clones, with around 64% occurring only once. The chain has TRBV6-5 and TRBJ1-1, with D possibly being TRBD1 (5 bases). This clonotype was obtained from a human donor with classical Hodgkin lymphoma. Here the sequenced sample was peripheral blood mononuclear cells (PBMCs), taken before the fourth cycle of nivolumab. The CDR3 region has the DNA TGTGCCAGCATCGGGACGGCTGAAGCTTTCTTT. Amino acid sequence: CASIGTAEAFF.